The clone carrying this TCR beta chain came up once. This sample is drawn from a study of blood T cells in healthy people across ages. This CDR3 is built from 15 residues. The J segment lost 1 base and the V segment lost 3 bases, leaving 3 bases of the junction unmatched. Germline V gene sequence: CDR1 SGHRS, CDR2 YFSETQ. Combining a sample-barcoded 5' primer with a J-beta primer mix, a second PCR ran for roughly 6 to 12 cycles. MiXCR was run by TCRdb on the 5' RACE reads, yielding one entry per CDR3 protein. The profile shows 700,000 to 900,000 distinct CDR3 sequences, about 53% of them singletons. Sample: blood. The origin of this receptor is an elderly man in good health. The chain combines TRBV5-1 with TRBJ1-3; 8 bases align to TRBD1. DNA of the CDR3: TGCGCCAGCAGCTCCCAGGGGGCGTCTGGAAACACCATATATTTT. Translation: CASSSQGASGNTIYF.